Listed below are T cell receptor beta chains from one sample, sequenced in a study of spatial heterogeneity in lung cancer. From the 5' RACE reads, TCRdb called clonotypes with MiXCR, one entry per CDR3 protein. Altogether about 5,100 distinct CDR3 sequences are present, about 26% being singletons, with the ten largest covering roughly 16%. The sample here was PBMCs, taken at surgery. The receptors were sampled from a male donor with early-stage non-small cell lung cancer. Both conserved end residues are part of each CDR3. The D gene is left open where the match is weak. The size of a clone is reported for some rows only, either as once, few or many, or as a class for expanded clones.

V gene: TRBV5-6
D gene: .
clone size: large
J gene: TRBJ1-6
CDR3 DNA: TGTGCCAGCAGCTTGGGGCAGACCTGGAATTCACCCCTCCACTTT
CDR3 protein: CASSLGQTWNSPLHF

V gene: TRBV9
D gene: .
clone size: .
J gene: TRBJ1-2
CDR3 DNA: TGTGCCAGCACGGACAGTAACTATGGCTACACCTTC
CDR3 protein: CASTDSNYGYTF

V gene: TRBV24-1
D gene: TRBD2
clone size: medium-sized
J gene: TRBJ2-7
CDR3 DNA: TGTGCCACCAGTGATCCGACTAGCGGGAAACCGGGGGAGCAGTACTTC
CDR3 protein: CATSDPTSGKPGEQYF

V gene: TRBV29-1
D gene: .
clone size: medium-sized
J gene: TRBJ2-3
CDR3 DNA: TGCAGCGTTGCCCTTGTTGTGGGAGATACGCAGTATTTT
CDR3 protein: CSVALVVGDTQYF

V gene: TRBV14
D gene: .
clone size: .
J gene: TRBJ2-3
CDR3 DNA: TGTGCCAGCAGCTCACCTAGAAATAGCACAGATACGCAGTATTTT
CDR3 protein: CASSSPRNSTDTQYF

V gene: TRBV11-3
D gene: .
clone size: medium-sized
J gene: TRBJ2-7
CDR3 DNA: TGTGCCAGCAGCTTCCCGGCGCCGAACTCACCCGCAGATCGTTGCTACGAGCAGTACTTC
CDR3 protein: CASSFPAPNSPADRCYEQYF

V gene: TRBV6-6
D gene: .
clone size: medium-sized
J gene: TRBJ2-1
CDR3 DNA: TGTGCCAGCAGTTACGAGGACGGAGAGCAGTTCTTC
CDR3 protein: CASSYEDGEQFF

V gene: TRBV9
D gene: .
clone size: .
J gene: TRBJ1-1
CDR3 DNA: TGTGCCAGCAGCGCCAGGGACACTGAAGCTTTCTTT
CDR3 protein: CASSARDTEAFF

V gene: TRBV10-3
D gene: .
clone size: medium-sized
J gene: TRBJ1-3
CDR3 DNA: TGTGCCATCACAAACGACCCGTCCAGTGGAAACACCATATATTTT
CDR3 protein: CAITNDPSSGNTIYF

V gene: TRBV9
D gene: TRBD1
clone size: medium-sized
J gene: TRBJ1-4
CDR3 DNA: TGTGCCAGCAGCGTCCGGACAGGGGCGGGAGAAAAACTGTTTTTT
CDR3 protein: CASSVRTGAGEKLFF

V gene: TRBV7-9
D gene: .
clone size: .
J gene: TRBJ2-3
CDR3 DNA: TGTGCCAGCAGCTTAGATACGCAGTATTTT
CDR3 protein: CASSLDTQYF

V gene: TRBV7-9
D gene: .
clone size: .
J gene: TRBJ1-6
CDR3 DNA: TGTGCCAGCAGCTTACCCGGGACGGGTGTCTCACCCCTCCACTTT
CDR3 protein: CASSLPGTGVSPLHF

V gene: TRBV14
D gene: .
clone size: medium-sized
J gene: TRBJ1-6
CDR3 DNA: TGTGCCAGCAGCCCCCACTATAATTCACCCCTCCACTTT
CDR3 protein: CASSPHYNSPLHF

V gene: TRBV9
D gene: TRBD1
clone size: medium-sized
J gene: TRBJ2-6
CDR3 DNA: TGTGCCAGCAGCGTTCAGGGGGCTGGGGCCAACGTCCTGACTTTC
CDR3 protein: CASSVQGAGANVLTF

V gene: TRBV5-4
D gene: .
clone size: medium-sized
J gene: TRBJ1-6
CDR3 DNA: TGTGCCAGCAGCTCCCGGGATTATAACTCACCCCTCCACTTT
CDR3 protein: CASSSRDYNSPLHF